The next 3 T cell receptor beta chains were all read from a single sample in a study of T cell changes during pregnancy in multiple sclerosis. Clones were sequenced by immunoSEQ multiplex PCR, and TCRdb holds only the in-frame ones, with some missing. The data show about 77,000 clones, with 90% to 95% seen just once and 2% to 3% held by the top ten. Sample: peripheral blood, taken after pregnancy. The source of these receptors is a female donor in good health, enrolled as a control in a pregnancy study.

V is TRBV7-9 and J is TRBJ1-2; TRBD1 agrees at 12 bases. Trimming at V came to 1 base and at J to 3 bases, leaving 0 bases not matched to a gene. Germline V gene sequence: CDR1 SEHNR, CDR2 FQNEAQ (reference sequence). The CDR3 extends over 15 amino acids. CDR3 in amino acids: CASSLGDRGHYGYTF. CDR3 bases: TGTGCCAGCAGCTTAGGGGACAGGGGGCACTATGGCTACACCTTC.

The chain couples TRBV9 to TRBJ2-3; no firm D call. The CDR3 has 15 residues. Germline CDR1 is SGDLS and CDR2 is YYNGEE. V dropped 3 bases and J dropped 0 bases, with 11 bases sitting between them. The CDR3 coding sequence is TGTGCCAGCAGCGGGAGCCTCTATAGCACAGATACGCAGTATTTT. It codes for CASSGSLYSTDTQYF.

J is TRBJ1-2 and V is TRBV19, with 8 positions matching TRBD1. V lost 6 bases, J lost 8 bases, and 8 bases stayed unmatched. The germline V gene has CDR1 LNHDA and CDR2 SQIVND (reference sequence). The CDR3 contains 13 residues. This CDR3 is CASSITDRGGYTF. CDR3 coding DNA: TGTGCCAGTAGCATAACCGACAGGGGAGGCTACACCTTC.